This T cell receptor beta chain emerged from a study of CD8 T cells in Susac syndrome (dated by TCRdb to about 2019). For the study in its entirety: The study used repertoire sequencing to test whether antigen drove CD8+ T cell activation and differentiation in Susac syndrome. Findings and caveats that apply to the study as a whole: The TCR sequencing and HLA analysis was acknowledged to have included a relatively small number of individuals.

Peripheral blood CD8+ and CD4+ T cells from healthy donors, Susac syndrome patients and multiple sclerosis patients were profiled by high-throughput TCR beta sequencing. The multiple sclerosis controls were treatment-naive patients whose relapsing-remitting disease, either stable or active, fulfilled the revised McDonald criteria. Bulk CD8+ and CD4+ T cells were purified by magnetic negative isolation, whereas CD8+ TEMRA cells were enriched by FACS. Blood was collected in EDTA tubes and processed within 24 hours, with PBMCs isolated through density gradient centrifugation. PBMCs destined for TCR sequencing were cryopreserved in liquid nitrogen and later thawed in a 37 °C water bath. The sorted or isolated CD4+, CD8+ and CD8+ TEMRA cells had a purity of 90% or higher. About this clonotype itself: Its antigen specificity is not known. Base-call qualities are not available, and no considerably larger clone is one nucleotide away.

Relative to germline, V is missing 5 bases and J is missing 6 bases, with 1 base of the junction outside any gene match. CDR1 and CDR2 are read off the germline V gene as MNHEY and SVGAGI. The cysteine opens and the phenylalanine closes a CDR3 of 14 amino acids. Just the 42-base CDR3 DNA is kept, in frame starting at base 1. RNA was extracted using the RNeasy kit, and about 0.5 to 1 ug of the RNA was reverse transcribed with random hexamers. The immunoSEQ multiplex PCR assay, covering 54 Vbeta and 13 Jbeta segments, was used to amplify TCR beta CDR3 regions. PCR amplification bias was corrected using a synthetic template baseline for primer optimization and computational correction. In the source study's methods: Only productive sequences were kept, with reads annotated to V, D and J genes according to IMGT and analyzed in immunoSEQ Analyzer. To calculate clonality, Shannon entropy was normalized by log2 of the number of productive unique sequences and then subtracted from one. For each patient and control, public and private clones were evaluated within the 100 most prevalent clones. Clones were defined as Susac-specific if absent from the healthy and MS cohorts, from some 1,000 published viral clones and from other ImmuneACCESS disease sequences. TCRdb reran the public reads through fastp at Q25 and MiXCR, keeping productive beta chains. Each record represents a unique CDR3 protein, reported with the most common genes and DNA among its rows. TCRdb's processing, not the authors' own work, is the source of the V and J calls. In this sample the table shows hundreds of thousands of distinct CDR3 sequences, around 93% of which occur a single time. Of the sample, 0.055% to 0.075% is held by the ten largest clones.

The TCR originated in a human donor with multiple sclerosis. The sequencing sample was made of CD4+ T cells from PBMCs. The chain uses TRBV6-5 and TRBJ2-2; the junction holds 12 bases that match TRBD2. This receptor carries the CDR3 CASSRLAGAGELFF. The DNA sequence is TGTGCCAGCAGTCGACTAGCGGGAGCCGGGGAGCTGTTTTTT.